This T cell receptor beta chain was sequenced in a study of blood T cells in healthy people across ages. Study results and caveats: As age increased, TCR beta diversity per million T cells fell in a roughly linear fashion. In the absence of known donor CMV status, changes in expanded clonotypes were possibly confounded. The study found more naive CD4+ cells and higher diversity in long-lived than aged donors.

The germline gives CDR1 SEHNR, CDR2 FQNEAQ (reference sequence). The V end was cut by 2 bases, the J end by 0 bases, with 11 bases between. CDR3 size: 16 residues. Concerning this clonotype itself: What it recognizes is unknown.

Primed by a sample-barcoded 5' primer and a J-beta primer mix, a second PCR proceeded for 7 to 11 cycles. Each sample yielded at least 3 million CDR3-containing paired-end reads. MiXCR, applied by TCRdb to the 5' RACE reads, yields one record per CDR3 protein. The sample consists of fewer than 2,000,000 distinct CDR3 sequences, about two fifths of them appearing once. Sequencing was carried out using blood. This clonotype was sampled from a human donor in good health. The chain recombines TRBV7-9 with TRBJ2-1; possibly TRBD2 for D (5 bases). CDR3 sequence (DNA): TGTGCCAGCAGCTTAAGTATAGCGACCTCCTACAATGAGCAGTTCTTC. Translation: CASSLSIATSYNEQFF.